One sample yielded the 27 T cell receptor beta chains listed below, sequenced in a study of T cell repertoires in cytomegalovirus infection. For these receptors, no antigen is known. TCRdb re-called the reads with MiXCR, one entry per CDR3 protein. The data contain some 900,000 distinct CDR3 sequences, about 30% of them singletons. Material: cultured CD8+ T cells from PBMCs, obtained from culture after CMV antigen stimulation. The receptors originated from a human donor in good health (CMV status not recorded). Some clones in this sample may be carry-over from other donors' samples.

The V gene is TRBV7-9, the J gene TRBJ1-1; D might be TRBD1 (6 bases). This CDR3 region has 14 residues. V was cut by 5 bases and J by 2 bases, with 12 bases left in between. Germline CDR1 reads SEHNR; CDR2 reads FQNEAQ (reference sequence). The DNA of the CDR3 is TGTGCCAGCAGCCTGGGGGGACATAACACTGAAGCTTTCTTT. Its translation: CASSLGGHNTEAFF.

This clonotype showed up just a few times. The V gene is TRBV5-1, the J gene TRBJ1-6; perhaps TRBD1 as D (5 bases). V lost 0 bases and J 8 bases, leaving 12 bases between the germline ends. The CDR3 runs 15 residues. Germline CDR1 SGHRS, CDR2 YFSETQ. The CDR3 coding sequence is TGCGCCAGCAGCTTGGCCGGGACTCGGGATTCACCCCTCCACTTT. Residues: CASSLAGTRDSPLHF.

There are many counts of this clonotype. This rearrangement joins TRBV6-6 to TRBJ2-1; 8 bases map to TRBD2. Germline lookup yields CDR1 MNHNY and CDR2 SVGAGI (reference sequence). Trimming removed 7 bases from V and 4 bases from J; junction bases left unmatched: 6. This CDR3 spans 14 amino acids. The CDR3 coding sequence is TGTGCCAGCAACCGGGGGGGTACTTACAATGAGCAGTTCTTC. Its protein product is CASNRGGTYNEQFF.

The V and J genes are TRBV6-2 or TRBV6-3 and TRBJ2-1; D remains ambiguous. CDR1 is MNHEY, CDR2 SVGEGT, per germline. The CDR3 totals 13 residues. V was cut by 2 bases and J by 5 bases, with 7 bases left in between. CDR3 sequence (DNA): TGTGCCAGCAGTTACGGAGCCCACAATGAGCAGTTCTTC. It encodes CASSYGAHNEQFF.

This clonotype was picked up a small number of times. One junction end does not reproduce the germline sequence, and a read error may be involved. J is TRBJ2-5 and V is TRBV7-9; D gene unclear. Germline values: CDR1 SEHNR, CDR2 FQNEAQ (reference sequence). This CDR3 comprises 13 residues. As DNA, the CDR3 is TGTGCCAGCAGCCAGACACGGCAAGAGACTCAGTACTTC. Translation: CASSQTRQETQYF.

A remark on this clonotype: Here the CDR3 omits its conserved ending phenylalanine or tryptophan, so a read error is the likely source. J is TRBJ2-7 and V is TRBV7-2; the D is unclear. The V gene lost 1 base and the J gene lost 2 bases, with 6 bases spanning the gap. Germline V gene data show CDR1 as SGHTA and CDR2 as FQGNSA. This CDR3 contains 13 residues. CDR3 bases: TGTGCCAGCAGCTTAGGTGCAACCTACGAGCAGTACTCC. It yields the protein CASSLGATYEQYS.

Comment on this clonotype: One end of the junction fails to match germline, which may point to a read error. The V and J genes are TRBV27 and TRBJ1-2, with D possibly being TRBD1 (5 bases). The CDR3 length is 15 residues. From germline, CDR1 is MNHEY and CDR2 SMNVEV (reference sequence). CDR3 DNA: TGTGCCAGCAGTCTATCCCAGAGCGGGGGGTATGGCTACACCTTC. This translates into CASSLSQSGGYGYTF.

J is TRBJ1-3 and V is TRBV15; D gene unclear. CDR1 is LNHNV and CDR2 is YYDKDF in the germline V gene (reference sequence). V was shortened by 3 bases and J by 8 bases, with 17 bases between the two germline ends. The CDR3 runs 15 residues. For the CDR3, the DNA is TGTGCCACCAGCAGGAGAGGCCCGGTGGTGGACACCATATATTTT. Translating gives CATSRRGPVVDTIYF.

The CDR3 region has the DNA TGTGCCAGCAGGGAACAGGGGACTGGGGCCAACGTCCTGACTTTC. This codes for CASREQGTGANVLTF. The chain joins TRBV6-8 to TRBJ2-6, with 7 bases aligning to TRBD1. Germline V CDR1 and CDR2: MNHGY, SAAAGT. The CDR3 loop spans 15 amino acids. The V and J ends lost 6 bases and 2 bases, in that order; junction bases with no gene match: 4.

This chain links TRBV12-3 or TRBV12-4 with TRBJ2-5, with TRBD2 matching over 8 bases. The CDR3 is made up of 15 amino acids. V gave up 6 bases and J gave up 2 bases; unmatched junction bases: 8. CDR3 nucleotide sequence: TGTGCCAGCAGGATATCAATAGCGGGGCAAGAGACCCAGTACTTC. This translates into CASRISIAGQETQYF.

The CDR3 DNA sequence: TGTGCCAGCAGTGGCAGGGTGGTCCCCGGGGAGCTGTTTTTT. The encoded protein is CASSGRVVPGELFF. The chain uses TRBV6-2 or TRBV6-3 and TRBJ2-2; perhaps TRBD1 as D (5 bases). V lost 5 bases and J lost 6, with 13 bases in between. Germline CDR1 and CDR2: MNHEY and SVGEGT. There are 14 residues in the CDR3.

The rearrangement joins TRBV27 to TRBJ1-1; D possibly corresponds to TRBD1 (5 bases). With 8 bases removed from V and 8 bases from J, the gap between germline ends came to 9 bases. This CDR3 contains 10 residues. In germline, CDR1 is MNHEY, CDR2 SMNVEV (reference sequence). The CDR3 spells CASGDPEAFF. In DNA, the CDR3 is TGTGCCAGCGGGGACCCCGAAGCTTTCTTT.

This clonotype was counted at least ten times. The chain joins TRBV7-2 to TRBJ2-6; no clear D gene. Germline loops: CDR1 SGHTA, CDR2 FQGNSA. The CDR3 loop spans 16 amino acids. V was pared by 3 bases and J by 0 bases, with 9 bases between. The CDR3 loop is CASSFPKGSGANVLTF. DNA for the CDR3: TGTGCCAGCAGCTTCCCGAAGGGCTCTGGGGCCAACGTCCTGACTTTC.

This sequence joins TRBV20-1 and TRBJ1-3; TRBD1 is a possible D gene (6 bases). V dropped 3 bases and J dropped 4 bases, with 19 bases sitting between them. The CDR3 extends over 16 amino acids. The germline gives CDR1 DFQATT, CDR2 SNEGSKA (reference sequence). The CDR3 sequence is CSARGVWDIKGNTIYF. In DNA form, the CDR3 reads TGCAGTGCTAGGGGGGTCTGGGACATCAAAGGAAACACCATATATTTT.

The gene calls are TRBV10-3 and TRBJ1-2, with D unclear. V shed 0 bases and J shed 8 bases, with 4 bases lying between them. CDR3 length: 11 amino acids. Germline assignment: CDR1 ENHRY and CDR2 SYGVKD. The CDR3 nucleotides are TGTGCCATCAGTGAGTCGTTGGGCTACACCTTC. As protein: CAISESLGYTF.

This clonotype was recorded a few times. The chain is built from TRBV7-8 and TRBJ1-5; D is ambiguous. The CDR3 length is 13 residues. Germline CDR1 and CDR2: SGHVS and FQNEAQ. V lost 4 bases and J 7 bases, leaving 11 bases between the germline ends. The CDR3 region has the DNA TGTGCCAGCAGCTCAGGAGGGATGCAGCCCCAGCATTTT. It is translated as CASSSGGMQPQHF.

The V and J genes are TRBV27 and TRBJ2-5; D possibly uses TRBD1 or TRBD2 (5 bases each). V lost 7 bases and J 4 bases, leaving 16 bases between the germline ends. This CDR3 spans 14 amino acids. The germline V gene has CDR1 MNHEY and CDR2 SMNVEV (reference sequence). The CDR3 loop is CASNRGTGSETQYF. The CDR3 nucleotides read TGTGCCAGCAACAGAGGGACGGGGTCAGAGACCCAGTACTTC.

The gene calls are TRBV6-6 and TRBJ2-1; the D is unclear. Looked up from germline, CDR1 is MNHNY and CDR2 is SVGAGI (reference sequence). The CDR3 length is 13 residues. The ends were cut back, 1 base at V and 7 bases at J, with 8 bases in the middle. The CDR3 DNA follows: TGTGCCAGCAGTTACTACACTGGGAATGAGCAGTTCTTC. Translating it yields CASSYYTGNEQFF.

The gene calls are TRBV3-1 and TRBJ2-3, with D tentatively TRBD2 (7 bases). V was pared by 0 bases and J by 2 bases, with 15 bases between. CDR1 and CDR2 (germline): LGHDT, YNNKEL (reference sequence). The CDR3 has 17 residues. Here the CDR3 DNA reads TGTGCCAGCAGCCAAGATTGGGCGGGGGCCAACACAGATACGCAGTATTTT. Protein: CASSQDWAGANTDTQYF.

This chain uses TRBV5-5 with TRBJ2-3, with D unresolved. V dropped 4 bases and J dropped 5 bases, with 17 bases sitting between them. Germline V lookup: CDR1 SGHKS, CDR2 YYEKEE (reference sequence). The CDR3 sequence is 15 residues long. The CDR3 sequence is CASSHFFNPKDTQYF. CDR3 nucleotide sequence: TGTGCCAGCAGCCACTTTTTTAACCCTAAAGATACGCAGTATTTT.

The chain links TRBV12-3 or TRBV12-4 to TRBJ2-1; TRBD2 might be the D (5 bases). The CDR3 is made up of 16 amino acids. Deletions cut 5 bases from V and 8 bases from J, with 22 bases between. Here the CDR3 reads CASSDRESYSLDEQFF. The CDR3 DNA follows: TGTGCCAGCAGTGACCGGGAAAGTTATTCCCTAGATGAGCAGTTCTTC.

This clonotype was picked up many times. The chain links TRBV6-1 to TRBJ1-2, with 8 nucleotides matching TRBD1. The CDR3 is 14 residues long. CDR1 MNHNS and CDR2 SASEGT come from the germline V gene. After removal of 2 bases from V and 2 bases from J, the junction contained 1 base not matched to a gene. The CDR3 sequence is CASSEQGANYGYTF. The CDR3 bases are TGTGCCAGCAGTGAACAGGGGGCCAACTATGGCTACACCTTC.

This clonotype was picked up a small number of times. This CDR3 is CASSYKGTNQETQYF. CDR3 DNA: TGTGCCAGCAGTTACAAGGGAACAAACCAAGAGACCCAGTACTTC. The chain links TRBV6-5 to TRBJ2-5; D is unclear. Germline CDR1 is MNHEY and CDR2 is SVGAGI. CDR3 length: 15 residues. The V gene lost 2 bases and the J gene lost 0 bases, with 10 bases spanning the gap.

There are a few counts of this clonotype. This chain connects TRBV6-5 to TRBJ2-3; 16 positions match TRBD2. After removal of 4 bases from V and 0 bases from J, the junction contained 19 bases not matched to a gene. CDR3 length: 23 amino acids. CDR1 is MNHEY and CDR2 is SVGAGI in the germline V gene. The CDR3 is CASSSRILGLAGGFFTSTDTQYF. The CDR3 DNA reads TGTGCCAGCAGTTCTCGTATCTTGGGACTAGCGGGGGGGTTTTTTACTAGCACAGATACGCAGTATTTT.

The chain combines TRBV19 with TRBJ2-3; tentative D call: TRBD1 (5 bases). Germline V lookup: CDR1 LNHDA, CDR2 SQIVND (reference sequence). The CDR3 length is 17 residues. V lost 2 bases, J lost 0 bases, and 15 bases lay in between. This CDR3 reads CASSILGPQSSTDTQYF. For the CDR3, the DNA is TGTGCCAGTAGTATACTGGGGCCCCAGTCTAGCACAGATACGCAGTATTTT. The whole variable domain, remainder taken from reference TRBV19 and TRBJ2-3, is DGGITQSPKYLFRKEGQNVTLSCEQNLNHDAMYWYRQDPGQGLRLIYYSQIVNDFQKGDIAEGYSVSREKKESFPLTVTSAQKNPTAFYLCASSILGPQSSTDTQYFGPGTRLTVL.

This clonotype came up a few times. CDR3 protein: CASRRSLRDSNQPQHF. In nucleotides, the CDR3 is TGTGCCAGCAGAAGAAGTCTCCGGGATAGCAATCAGCCCCAGCATTTT. The V and J genes are TRBV4-2 and TRBJ1-5; D is unclear. Trimming took 6 bases from V and 0 from J, leaving 15 bases between them. The CDR3 length is 16 residues. Germline CDR1 reads LGHNA; CDR2 reads YNFKEQ.

In its sample, this clonotype was seen a few times. The chain carries TRBV6-5 and TRBJ2-1; D perhaps matches TRBD2 (5 bases). The CDR3 runs 15 residues. V was shortened by 5 bases and J by 7 bases, with 18 bases between the two germline ends. Germline CDR1 reads MNHEY; CDR2 reads SVGAGI. Here the CDR3 DNA reads TGTGCCAGCAGTCCGGAACTAGGGCTTAGAAATGAGCAGTTCTTC. Translation gives CASSPELGLRNEQFF.